The present entry profiles one TCR beta chain with its context. A multiplex PCR was run with 60 Vbeta primers and 13 Jbeta primers. Authors' processing steps: Later reanalysis found roughly 80 million unique TCR beta chains, roughly 9.9 million of them shared. This table comes from immunoSEQ multiplex PCR, and its TCRdb copy is limited to in-frame clones, with some not included. For V, J and clone size, that table is used; D and trimming come from the DNA. The table lists 100,000 to 150,000 clones, around three quarters of them singletons. This entry comes from a study of cytomegalovirus exposure and HLA in healthy donors. V gave up 5 bases and J gave up 4 bases, with 8 bases separating them. Germline loops: CDR1 SGHAT, CDR2 FQDESV (reference sequence). CDR3 length: 12 residues.

The chain carries TRBV11-1 and TRBJ1-2; maybe TRBD1 (5 bases). The sequencing input was PBMCs. The TCR comes from a man aged 18 to 30 in good health and CMV-seropositive. The CDR3 here is CASSHRSYGYTF. In nucleotides, the CDR3 is TGTGCCAGCAGCCACAGGAGCTATGGCTACACCTTC.